This TCR beta chain was captured in a study of shared clonotypes between healthy human individuals. Notes on this clone: Its antigen remains unidentified.

Generated by immunoSEQ multiplex PCR, the TCRdb table keeps only in-frame clones and is missing some. The sample lists about 1 million clones; approximately 70% were seen once. Overall study results and limits: The study found about 4.6% of naive CD4 clonotypes shared across a handful of donors.

CDR3 length: 15 amino acids. Germline assignment: CDR1 MNHNS and CDR2 SASEGT. Trimming at V came to 4 bases and at J to 2 bases, leaving 5 bases not matched to a gene. The V gene is TRBV6-1, the J gene TRBJ1-2; 9 bases match TRBD1. Material for sequencing was memory CD4+ T cells sorted from blood. Subset in this sample: CD45RA-negative fraction. The origin of this receptor is a man between 18 and 35 years old in good health. CDR3 amino acids: CASSAQGANNYGYTF. CDR3 bases: TGTGCCAGCAGTGCACAGGGGGCGAACAACTATGGCTACACCTTC.